This T cell receptor (beta chain) emerged from a study of T cells in Graves' hyperthyroidism and ophthalmopathy (dated by TCRdb to the late 2010s). About the full investigation: Peripheral blood was sampled at the time of initial diagnosis, prior to any treatment. To identify TCR V-J signatures that set the groups apart, the researchers used a discovery cohort of more than 95 patients, made up of 43 with Graves' ophthalmopathy and some 60 with stable Graves' hyperthyroidism. An independent validation cohort of under 20 hyperthyroidism patients and approximately 16 patients who later progressed to ophthalmopathy tested prospective prediction of ophthalmopathy. The study also compared thyroid tissue and blood T-cell repertoires from a handful of Graves' hyperthyroidism patients. TCR Vbeta CDR3 sequencing of fewer than 150 peripheral blood samples (approximately 44 ophthalmopathy, 75 to 85 hyperthyroidism and around 17 progressor patients) is reported in the paper. The 100 discovery patients were divided at random into training and test sets in a 7:3 ratio. Once sampling was done, hyperthyroidism patients were given methimazole at a starting dose of 30 mg daily, whereas ophthalmopathy patients were given high-dose intravenous methylprednisolone.

The TCR beta CDR3 regions were amplified from the RNA transcripts. A first-round RT-PCR of the TCR CDR3 used the HTBI primer set with the Qiagen OneStep RT-PCR kit. The libraries were constructed in a second round of multiplex PCR and then size-selected and purified. Paired-end sequencing of the libraries was performed with 100 bp reads on an Illumina HiSeq2000. Concerning the study's data processing: SOAPnuke was used to process the raw data, with reads discarded if the reads contained adapters or uncalled bases, had a mean Phred below 15, or lacked an exact constant-primer or identifier match. High-quality paired reads were merged with COPE v1.2.5, and unique nucleotide sequences were defined as clonotypes. MiTCR v1.1 was used to align clonotypes to the IMGT TRBV, TRBD and TRBJ reference segments. Analysis was restricted to V-J combinations with a frequency above 0.0001, which covered over 98% of repertoires. A TCS score was defined as the ratio of F50 (clonal expansion) to E x V (chaos), with BLOSUM62-based TCRdist applied between CDR3 peptides within each V-J. Welch's t-statistics and random forest reduced just over 500 V-J features to 10 to 15, which were used in a naive Bayes classifier (R e1071). The public reads were reprocessed in TCRdb via fastp at Q25 and MiXCR, keeping in-frame beta chains. Every CDR3 protein is listed once, alongside the most common genes and DNA of its rows. TCRdb's processing, not the authors' own work, is the source of the V and J calls. In all, the sample holds 370,000 or so distinct CDR3 sequences, and approximately 12% of those were seen once. The ten largest make up 20% of the sample.

Hyperthyroidism patients were aged 18 to 65 years and newly diagnosed, with disease duration of less than 2 months. Any patient with an uncontrolled infection, another autoimmune disease, pregnancy or lactation was excluded. Diagnoses were established on the basis of clinical symptoms, serum thyroxine and TRAb, thyroid ultrasound, and orbital computed tomography. Blood from progressor patients was drawn when they were first diagnosed with hyperthyroidism, before any ophthalmopathy symptoms appeared. PBMCs were separated from roughly 9.3 ml of fresh peripheral blood using Ficoll-Paque density gradient centrifugation. Progressor patients were defined as those initially diagnosed with Graves' hyperthyroidism in whom ophthalmopathy developed during follow-up. Trizol reagent was used to extract total RNA, and RNA quality was then checked on an Agilent 2100 Bioanalyzer. The paper's findings and limits, for the study overall: In validation, the model predicted progression to ophthalmopathy a median of around 6.5 months before onset, with roughly 68% sensitivity and roughly 77% specificity. Most expanded thyroid clonotypes (frequency above 0.001) were also detected in blood, a finding suggesting that blood repertoires may reflect thyroid immune responses. No statistical method was used to set the sample size in advance, and investigators knew the group allocation. A 13 V-J signature model separated ophthalmopathy from stable hyperthyroidism, with just over 85% sensitivity and about 81% specificity in cross-validation and 80%/75% in testing.

The CDR3 holds 10 amino acids from the cysteine to the phenylalanine. Only CDR3 DNA remains: 30 bases, in frame from the first base. The germline V gene specifies SNHLY as CDR1 and FYNNEI as CDR2. V is trimmed back by 6 bases and J by 15 bases, and the junction contains 3 bases that no gene match accounts for. This clonotype was seen only a few times. Its binding antigen is unknown. No much larger clonotype is one base removed from it; base qualities were not supplied. Material: blood. The receptor chain draws on TRBV2 and TRBJ2-1; TRBD1 aligns with 9 central bases. The receptor was isolated from a man aged 25-40 years with Graves' hyperthyroidism that later progressed to Graves' ophthalmopathy. The CDR3 protein is CASSSDRGFF. The DNA sequence follows: TGTGCCAGCAGCTCGGACAGGGGGTTCTTC.